This TCR beta chain is from a study of T cell responses to AZD1222 COVID-19 vaccine. Only in-frame clones appear in the TCRdb table, and some are missing; sequencing was by immunoSEQ multiplex PCR. The table records 95,000 to 130,000 clones, approximately 90% of them present only once. Turning to this clone: Its antigen is not identified.

Study results and limitations: A rise in Spike-specific TCR breadth and depth followed two AZD1222 doses. White British people made up most donors, females outnumbered males, and clonal diversity was possibly underestimated. Baseline serostatus was positive in only a handful of AZD1222 recipients.

The CDR3 covers 14 residues. In germline, CDR1 is KGHSH, CDR2 LQKENI. The V end was cut by 3 bases, the J end by 11 bases, with 19 bases between. The material sequenced was peripheral blood, taken 28 days after the second AZD1222 dose. This TCR derives from an adult who received the AZD1222 COVID-19 vaccine. The chain links TRBV18 to TRBJ1-1, with D possibly being TRBD1 (5 bases). CDR3 coding DNA: TGTGCCAGCTCACCTACACGTTGGGACCTTGCGGCTTTCTTT. Translation gives CASSPTRWDLAAFF. The full variable domain, with the rest looked up from reference TRBV18 and TRBJ1-1, is NAGVMQNPRHLVRRRGQEARLRCSPMKGHSHVYWYRQLPEEGLKFMVYLQKENIIDESGMPKERFSAEFPKEGPSILRIQQVVRGDSAAYFCASSPTRWDLAAFFGQGTRLTVV.